A selection of T cell receptor beta chains follows, all from one sample in a study of regulatory T cells in long-lasting Graves disease. From the multiplex PCR reads, TCRdb called clonotypes with MiXCR, one entry per CDR3 protein. The data show hundreds of thousands of distinct CDR3 sequences, roughly 17% seen once. These records were also assigned to another study, of T cells in Graves' hyperthyroidism and ophthalmopathy.

The input for sequencing was peripheral blood mononuclear cells (PBMCs), taken at new diagnosis, from a patient treated with antithyroid drugs. The receptors shown here come from a man aged 40-49 years with Graves disease. The CDR3 runs from the conserved cysteine through the conserved F or W. Each record gives: J gene, clone size, D gene, V gene, CDR3 protein, CDR3 DNA. A D gene is named only where the DNA matches it firmly. The size entry is marked missing in some rows and otherwise reads once, few, many or a size class.

>TRBJ2-7|many|-|TRBV20-1
CSALPRERYEQYF
TGCAGTGCCCTACCCAGGGAACGGTACGAGCAGTACTTC
>TRBJ1-5|many|-|TRBV2
CASSVEYSNQPQHF
TGTGCCAGCAGTGTCGAATATAGCAATCAGCCCCAGCATTTT
>TRBJ2-1|few|TRBD1|TRBV6-1
CASRGQGSYNEQFF
TGTGCCAGCAGGGGACAGGGTTCCTACAATGAGCAGTTCTTC
>TRBJ1-5|-|-|TRBV20-1
CSARKSLNQPQHF
TGCAGTGCTCGCAAGAGCCTAAATCAGCCCCAGCATTTT
>TRBJ1-1|many|TRBD1|TRBV20-1
CSARDRTGNTEAFF
TGCAGTGCTAGAGACAGGACAGGGAACACTGAAGCTTTCTTT
>TRBJ1-2|many|TRBD1|TRBV3-1
CASSPRIQGGAYGYTF
TGTGCCAGCAGCCCCAGGATACAGGGGGGGGCCTATGGCTACACCTTC
>TRBJ2-7|few|-|TRBV27
CASAPGAGEQYF
TGTGCCAGCGCCCCCGGGGCGGGCGAGCAGTACTTC
>TRBJ2-1|few|-|TRBV9
CASSVGVVNEQFF
TGTGCCAGCAGCGTCGGAGTGGTCAATGAGCAGTTCTTC
>TRBJ2-7|few|TRBD1|TRBV28
CAITPGQSYEQYF
TGTGCCATTACACCGGGACAGTCCTACGAGCAGTACTTC
>TRBJ2-2|-|TRBD1|TRBV4-1
CASSSGTGVVNTGELFF
TGCGCCAGCAGCTCCGGGACAGGGGTGGTGAACACCGGGGAGCTGTTTTTT
>TRBJ2-1|many|TRBD1|TRBV12-3/TRBV12-4
CASSLSSGQVYNEQFF
TGTGCCAGCAGTTTATCTTCGGGACAGGTCTACAATGAGCAGTTCTTC
>TRBJ2-7|many|-|TRBV5-1
CASSLREAYEQYF
TGCGCCAGCAGCTTAAGGGAAGCCTACGAGCAGTACTTC
>TRBJ1-5|many|-|TRBV28
CASSHASGGQPQHF
TGTGCCAGCAGTCATGCCTCAGGAGGGCAGCCCCAGCATTTT
>TRBJ2-1|many|TRBD1|TRBV7-3
CASSLGGDRGPNEQFF
TGTGCCAGCAGCTTAGGGGGGGACAGGGGACCCAATGAGCAGTTCTTC
>TRBJ2-5|many|-|TRBV10-2
CASSEDSFQETQYF
TGCGCCAGCAGTGAAGACAGCTTCCAAGAGACCCAGTACTTC
>TRBJ1-1|few|-|TRBV6-2/TRBV6-3
CASSERRLGEAFF
TGTGCCAGCAGTGAAAGGAGGTTGGGGGAAGCTTTCTTT
>TRBJ2-3|many|TRBD1|TRBV28
CASSLLGQGSTDTQYF
TGTGCCAGCAGTTTGTTGGGACAGGGAAGCACAGATACGCAGTATTTT
>TRBJ1-1|many|-|TRBV12-5
CASGLKRGGFGNTEAFF
TGTGCTAGTGGTTTGAAAAGGGGCGGGTTTGGGAACACTGAAGCTTTCTTT
>TRBJ1-5|-|-|TRBV29-1
CSVEQGPNQPQHF
TGCAGCGTTGAACAGGGCCCTAATCAGCCCCAGCATTTT
>TRBJ2-2|-|-|TRBV20-1
CSARQGLLNTGELFF
TGCAGTGCTAGACAAGGACTACTAAACACCGGGGAGCTGTTTTTT
>TRBJ2-7|-|TRBD2|TRBV19
CASNRGGNGPYEQYF
TGTGCCAGTAACCGGGGAGGGAATGGGCCCTACGAGCAGTACTTC
>TRBJ2-2|many|TRBD2|TRBV5-1
CASSDRTSGGATGELFF
TGTGCCAGCAGCGATCGGACTAGCGGGGGGGCCACCGGGGAGCTGTTTTTT
>TRBJ2-2|-|-|TRBV6-1
CASSEMRTGELFF
TGTGCCAGCAGTGAAATGCGCACCGGGGAGCTGTTTTTT
>TRBJ1-6|many|TRBD1|TRBV7-9
CASSRDRGYNSPLHF
TGTGCCAGCAGCAGGGACAGGGGCTATAATTCACCCCTCCACTTT
>TRBJ2-1|many|TRBD2|TRBV12-3/TRBV12-4
CASSSGLAVSYNEQFF
TGTGCCAGCAGTTCCGGACTAGCGGTCTCCTACAATGAGCAGTTCTTC
>TRBJ2-1|many|TRBD2|TRBV5-1
CASSERGGGNEQFF
TGCGCCAGCAGCGAGCGGGGGGGCGGAAATGAGCAGTTCTTC